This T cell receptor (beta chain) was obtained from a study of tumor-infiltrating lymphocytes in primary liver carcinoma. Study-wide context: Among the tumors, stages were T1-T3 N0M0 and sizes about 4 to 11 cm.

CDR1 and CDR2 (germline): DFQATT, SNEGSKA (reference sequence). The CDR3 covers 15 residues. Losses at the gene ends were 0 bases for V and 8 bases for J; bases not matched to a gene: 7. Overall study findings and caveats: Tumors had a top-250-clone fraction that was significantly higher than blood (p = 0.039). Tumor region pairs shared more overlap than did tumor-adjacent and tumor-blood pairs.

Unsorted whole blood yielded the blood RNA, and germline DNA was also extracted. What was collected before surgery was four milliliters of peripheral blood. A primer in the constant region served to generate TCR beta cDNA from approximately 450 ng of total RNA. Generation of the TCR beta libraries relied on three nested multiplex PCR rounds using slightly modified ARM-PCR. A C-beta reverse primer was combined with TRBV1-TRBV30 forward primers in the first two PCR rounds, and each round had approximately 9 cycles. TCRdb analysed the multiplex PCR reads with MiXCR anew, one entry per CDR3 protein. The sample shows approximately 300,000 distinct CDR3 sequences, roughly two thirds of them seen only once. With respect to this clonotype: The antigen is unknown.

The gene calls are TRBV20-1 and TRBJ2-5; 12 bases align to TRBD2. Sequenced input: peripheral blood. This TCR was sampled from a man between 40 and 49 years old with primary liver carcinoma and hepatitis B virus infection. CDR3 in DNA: TGCAGTGCTAGAGATGGGAGACTAGCGGGAGAAACCCAGTACTTC. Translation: CSARDGRLAGETQYF.